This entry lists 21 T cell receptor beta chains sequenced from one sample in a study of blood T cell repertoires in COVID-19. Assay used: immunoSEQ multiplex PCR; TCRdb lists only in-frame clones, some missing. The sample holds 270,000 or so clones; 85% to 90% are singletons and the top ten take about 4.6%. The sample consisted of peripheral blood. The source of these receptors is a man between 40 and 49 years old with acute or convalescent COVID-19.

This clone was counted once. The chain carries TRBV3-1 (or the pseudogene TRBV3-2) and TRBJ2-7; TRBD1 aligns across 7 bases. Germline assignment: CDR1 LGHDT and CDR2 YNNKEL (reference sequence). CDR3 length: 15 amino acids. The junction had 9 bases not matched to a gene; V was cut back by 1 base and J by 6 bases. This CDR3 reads CASSQGTGWAGEQYF. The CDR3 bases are TGTGCCAGCAGCCAAGGGACAGGCTGGGCGGGCGAGCAGTACTTC.

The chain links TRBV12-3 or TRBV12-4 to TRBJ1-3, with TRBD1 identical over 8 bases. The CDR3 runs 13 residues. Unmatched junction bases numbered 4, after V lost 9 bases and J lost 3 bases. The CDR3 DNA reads TGTGCCAGTTCGACAGGGGATGGAAACACCATATATTTT. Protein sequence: CASSTGDGNTIYF.

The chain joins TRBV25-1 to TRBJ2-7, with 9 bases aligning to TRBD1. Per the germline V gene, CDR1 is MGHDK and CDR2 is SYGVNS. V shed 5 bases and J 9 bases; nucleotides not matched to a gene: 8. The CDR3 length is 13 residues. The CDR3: CASSSMGQGGQYF. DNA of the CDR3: TGTGCCAGCAGTTCCATGGGACAGGGAGGGCAGTACTTC.

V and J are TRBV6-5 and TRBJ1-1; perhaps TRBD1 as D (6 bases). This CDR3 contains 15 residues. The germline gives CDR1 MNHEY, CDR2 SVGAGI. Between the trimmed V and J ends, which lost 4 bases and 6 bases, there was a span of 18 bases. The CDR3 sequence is CASSSFRGPSPEAFF. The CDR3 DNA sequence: TGTGCCAGCAGTTCTTTCAGGGGCCCCTCTCCTGAAGCTTTCTTT.

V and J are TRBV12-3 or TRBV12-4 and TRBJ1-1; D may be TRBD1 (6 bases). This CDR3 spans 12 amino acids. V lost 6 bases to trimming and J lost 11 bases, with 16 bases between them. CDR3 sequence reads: CASSGRGGQAFF. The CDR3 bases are TGTGCCAGCAGCGGCCGGGGGGGGCAGGCTTTCTTT.

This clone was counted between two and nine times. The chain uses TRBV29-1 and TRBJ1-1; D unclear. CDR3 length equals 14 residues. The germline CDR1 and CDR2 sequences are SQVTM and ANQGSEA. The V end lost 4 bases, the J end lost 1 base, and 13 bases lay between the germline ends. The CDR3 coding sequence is TGCAGCGTTGTGGGAGTAGACGGGAACACTGAAGCTTTCTTT. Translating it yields CSVVGVDGNTEAFF.

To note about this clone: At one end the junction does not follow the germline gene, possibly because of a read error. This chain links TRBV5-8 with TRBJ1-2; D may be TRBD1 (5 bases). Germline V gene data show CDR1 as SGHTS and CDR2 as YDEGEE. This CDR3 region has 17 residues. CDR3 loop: CASSLSYRTMATPGGFF. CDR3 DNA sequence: TGTGCCAGCAGCTTGTCGTACAGGACTATGGCTACACCAGGAGGATTCTTC.

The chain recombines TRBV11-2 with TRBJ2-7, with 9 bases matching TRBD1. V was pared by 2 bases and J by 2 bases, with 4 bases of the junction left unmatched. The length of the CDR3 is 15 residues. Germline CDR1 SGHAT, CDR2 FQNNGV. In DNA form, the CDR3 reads TGTGCCAGCAGCTTACAGGGGACAGGGCCCTACGAGCAGTACTTC. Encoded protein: CASSLQGTGPYEQYF.

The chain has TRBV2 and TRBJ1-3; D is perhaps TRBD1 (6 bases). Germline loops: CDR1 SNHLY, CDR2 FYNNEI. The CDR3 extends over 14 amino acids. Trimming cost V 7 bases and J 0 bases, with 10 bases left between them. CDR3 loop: CASTGTSSGNTIYF. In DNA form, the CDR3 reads TGTGCCAGCACTGGGACAAGCTCTGGAAACACCATATATTTT. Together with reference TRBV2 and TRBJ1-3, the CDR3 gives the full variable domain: EPEVTQTPSHQVTQMGQEVILRCVPISNHLYFYWYRQILGQKVEFLVSFYNNEISEKSEIFDDQFSVERPDGSNFTLKIRSTKLEDSAMYFCASTGTSSGNTIYFGEGSWLTVV.

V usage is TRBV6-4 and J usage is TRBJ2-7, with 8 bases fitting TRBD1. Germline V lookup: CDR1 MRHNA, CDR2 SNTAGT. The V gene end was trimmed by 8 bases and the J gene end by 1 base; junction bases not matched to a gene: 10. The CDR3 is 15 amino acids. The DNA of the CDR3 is TGTGCCAGCCGAACCCTCGACAGGGGATCCTACGAGCAGTACTTC. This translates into CASRTLDRGSYEQYF.

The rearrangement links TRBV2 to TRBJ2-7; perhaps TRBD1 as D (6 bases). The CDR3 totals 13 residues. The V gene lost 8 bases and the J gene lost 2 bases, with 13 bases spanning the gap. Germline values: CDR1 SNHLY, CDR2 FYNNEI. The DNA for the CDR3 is TGTGCCAGCGTCACACGGGACACCTACGAGCAGTACTTC. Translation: CASVTRDTYEQYF.

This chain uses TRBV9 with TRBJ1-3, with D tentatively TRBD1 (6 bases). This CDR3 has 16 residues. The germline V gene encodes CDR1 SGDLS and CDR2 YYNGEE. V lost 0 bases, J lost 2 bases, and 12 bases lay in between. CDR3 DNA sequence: TGTGCCAGCAGCGTAGGCACTACAGGGCCTGGAAACACCATATATTTT. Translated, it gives CASSVGTTGPGNTIYF.

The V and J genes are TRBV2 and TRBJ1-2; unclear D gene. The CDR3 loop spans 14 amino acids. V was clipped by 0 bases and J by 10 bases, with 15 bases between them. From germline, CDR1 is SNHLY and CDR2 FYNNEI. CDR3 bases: TGTGCCAGCAGTGAAGCGTTACTTGGGCATCCCTACACCTTC. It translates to CASSEALLGHPYTF.

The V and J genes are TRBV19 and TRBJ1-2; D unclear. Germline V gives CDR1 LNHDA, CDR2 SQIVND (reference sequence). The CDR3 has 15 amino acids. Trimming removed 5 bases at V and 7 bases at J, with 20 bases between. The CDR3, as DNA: TGTGCCAGTAGTCCGTCGGGAAGTATAACCGTTGGCTACACCTTC. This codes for CASSPSGSITVGYTF.

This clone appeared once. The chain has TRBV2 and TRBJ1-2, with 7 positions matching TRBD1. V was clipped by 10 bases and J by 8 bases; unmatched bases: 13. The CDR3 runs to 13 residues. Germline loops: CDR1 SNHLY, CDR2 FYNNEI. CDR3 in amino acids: CATSGTGVGGYTF. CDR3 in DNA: TGTGCCACCTCCGGAACAGGGGTGGGAGGCTACACCTTC. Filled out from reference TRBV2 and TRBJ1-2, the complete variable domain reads EPEVTQTPSHQVTQMGQEVILRCVPISNHLYFYWYRQILGQKVEFLVSFYNNEISEKSEIFDDQFSVERPDGSNFTLKIRSTKLEDSAMYFCATSGTGVGGYTFGSGTRLTVV.

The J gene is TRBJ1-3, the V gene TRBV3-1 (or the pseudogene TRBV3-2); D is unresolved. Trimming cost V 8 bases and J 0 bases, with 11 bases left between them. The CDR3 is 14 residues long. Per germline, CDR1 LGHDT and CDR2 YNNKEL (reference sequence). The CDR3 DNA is TGTGCCAGCTTCGATCGGTTCTCTGGAAACACCATATATTTT. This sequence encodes CASFDRFSGNTIYF.

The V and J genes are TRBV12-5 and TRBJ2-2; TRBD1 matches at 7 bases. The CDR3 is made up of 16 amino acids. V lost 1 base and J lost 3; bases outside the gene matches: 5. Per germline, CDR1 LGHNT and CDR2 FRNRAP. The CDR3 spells CASGLGQGWYTGELFF. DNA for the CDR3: TGTGCTAGTGGTTTGGGACAGGGTTGGTACACCGGGGAGCTGTTTTTT.

CDR3 sequence: CASSNRVSPLHF. CDR3 coding DNA: TGTGCCAGCAGTAACAGGGTCTCACCCCTCCACTTT. The chain uses TRBV12-3 or TRBV12-4 and TRBJ1-6; D may be TRBD1 (6 bases). CDR3 length equals 12 residues. V lost 5 bases, J lost 10 bases, and 9 bases lay in between.

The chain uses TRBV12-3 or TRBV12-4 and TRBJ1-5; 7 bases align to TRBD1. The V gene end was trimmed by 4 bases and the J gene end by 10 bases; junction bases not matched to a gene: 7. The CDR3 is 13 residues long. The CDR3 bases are TGTGCCAGCAGTTCAAACAACAGGGGACCCCAGCATTTT. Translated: CASSSNNRGPQHF.

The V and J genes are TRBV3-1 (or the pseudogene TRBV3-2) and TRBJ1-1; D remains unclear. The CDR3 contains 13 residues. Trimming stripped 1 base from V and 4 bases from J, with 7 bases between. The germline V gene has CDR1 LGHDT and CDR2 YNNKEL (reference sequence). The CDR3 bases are TGTGCCAGCAGCCAAGTGAGTTTCACTGAAGCTTTCTTT. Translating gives CASSQVSFTEAFF.

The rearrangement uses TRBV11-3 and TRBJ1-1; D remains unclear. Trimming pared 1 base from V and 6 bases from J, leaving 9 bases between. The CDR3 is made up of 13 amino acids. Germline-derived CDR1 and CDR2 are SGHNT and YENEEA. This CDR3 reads CASSLVGVAEAFF. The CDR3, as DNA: TGTGCCAGCAGCTTAGTCGGGGTAGCTGAAGCTTTCTTT.